This T cell receptor (beta chain) was sequenced in a study of shared clonotypes between healthy human individuals. Using immunoSEQ multiplex PCR, the repertoire was profiled, and TCRdb retains in-frame clones only, with some absent. Seen here are hundreds of thousands of clones, approximately 74% observed once, and the top ten hold about 1.8%. The sample was memory CD4+ T cells sorted from blood. The sample's subset: CD45RA-negative fraction. The sequence came from a woman younger than 45 in good health.

The CDR3: CASSLGGSGYNQPQHF. CDR3 coding DNA: TGTGCCAGCAGCTTAGGTGGGTCAGGTTACAATCAGCCCCAGCATTTT. The chain is built from TRBV7-2 and TRBJ1-5; D remains ambiguous. Germline values: CDR1 SGHTA, CDR2 FQGNSA. The CDR3 has 16 amino acids. V lost 1 base to trimming and J lost 3 bases, with 13 bases between them.